These 22 T cell receptor beta chains share one sample of origin, sequenced in a study of B cell selection in AIRE deficiency. Sorted regulatory T cells were CD4-positive, CD25-high and CD127-low or negative. Clones were sequenced by immunoSEQ multiplex PCR, and TCRdb holds only the in-frame ones, with some missing. The repertoire has 12,000 to 15,000 clones, approximately 94% of them found once; the top ten carry 0.85% to 1.2%. The sequenced sample consisted of Tregs sorted from PBMCs. The origin of the receptors is a human donor with AIRE deficiency.

The chain is built from TRBV11-2 and TRBJ2-2; no definite D call. V was pared by 2 bases and J by 6 bases, with 10 bases between. The germline CDR1 and CDR2 sequences are SGHAT and FQNNGV. This CDR3 region has 14 residues. The CDR3 nucleotides read TGTGCCAGCAGCTTAAATGGAGTGCCCGGGGAGCTGTTTTTT. Translated, it gives CASSLNGVPGELFF.

V and J are TRBV6-6 and TRBJ2-7, with 12 bases lining up with TRBD1. The CDR3 is 15 amino acids. Germline trimming cut 5 bases from V and 3 bases from J; bases unmatched to any gene: 5. The germline V gene has CDR1 MNHNY and CDR2 SVGAGI (reference sequence). The CDR3 coding sequence is TGTGCCAGCAGTAAGGGACAGGGGGCTATCTACGAGCAGTACTTC. Translated: CASSKGQGAIYEQYF.

The V call is TRBV30, the J call TRBJ1-1; no definite D call. Germline-derived CDR1 and CDR2 are GTSNPN and SVGIG (reference sequence). Trimming shortened V by 0 bases and J by 1 base, and 6 bases separated the two germline ends. CDR3 length: 13 amino acids. The CDR3 loop reads CAWSVGRNTEAFF. Written as DNA, the CDR3 is TGTGCCTGGAGTGTTGGCAGGAACACTGAAGCTTTCTTT.

The chain employs TRBV28 and TRBJ1-5; TRBD1 might be the D (5 bases). CDR1 and CDR2 (germline): MDHEN, SYDVKM. The CDR3 loop spans 16 amino acids. Trimming stripped 4 bases from V and 0 bases from J, with 13 bases between. CDR3 DNA sequence: TGTGCCAGCAGTTCGTGGTTAGGGGATAGCAATCAGCCCCAGCATTTT. Its protein is CASSSWLGDSNQPQHF.

As DNA, the CDR3 is TGTGCCATCAGTGAGTCGCAGTTGAACACTGAAGCTTTCTTT. Protein: CAISESQLNTEAFF. This chain links TRBV10-3 with TRBJ1-1; D not resolved. Trimming took off 0 bases at V and 0 bases at J, with 5 bases between the two ends. CDR3 size: 14 residues. CDR1 ENHRY and CDR2 SYGVKD come from the germline V gene.

The chain uses TRBV5-5 and TRBJ2-3, with 10 bases matching TRBD2. This CDR3 is 14 amino acids long. The germline V gene encodes CDR1 SGHKS and CDR2 YYEKEE (reference sequence). Trimming cost V 4 bases and J 3 bases; bases outside gene matches: 2. In DNA form, the CDR3 reads TGTGCCAGCAGCCCGACTAGCGGGACAGATACGCAGTATTTT. As protein: CASSPTSGTDTQYF.

The chain uses TRBV12-5 and TRBJ2-7; no firm D call. Trimming took 3 bases from V and 4 from J, leaving 7 bases between them. The CDR3 consists of 12 residues. CDR1 LGHNT and CDR2 FRNRAP come from the germline V gene. This CDR3 reads CASGFSLYEQYF. In nucleotides, the CDR3 is TGTGCTAGTGGTTTTAGCCTTTACGAGCAGTACTTC.

CDR3 sequence reads: CASSPRSGRAMGYEQYF. The CDR3, as DNA: TGTGCCAGCAGCCCTCGTAGCGGGAGGGCCATGGGCTACGAGCAGTACTTC. The V gene is TRBV9, the J gene TRBJ2-7, with TRBD2 matching 11 bases. Germline V gene data show CDR1 as SGDLS and CDR2 as YYNGEE. The CDR3 has 17 amino acids. V lost 4 bases to trimming and J lost 3 bases; unmatched junction nucleotides: 12.

This chain links TRBV7-9 with TRBJ1-4, with no clear D. This CDR3 spans 14 amino acids. Germline-derived CDR1 and CDR2 are SEHNR and FQNEAQ (reference sequence). Trimming stripped 3 bases from V and 3 bases from J, with 8 bases between. The chain's CDR3 is CASSFFLSNEKLFF. CDR3 nucleotides: TGTGCCAGCAGCTTTTTCCTCTCTAATGAAAAACTGTTTTTT.

The chain uses TRBV18 and TRBJ1-1, with a weak D call TRBD1 (5 bases). Germline assignment: CDR1 KGHSH and CDR2 LQKENI. The CDR3 runs 17 residues. Deletions cut 4 bases from V and 0 bases from J, with 18 bases between. CDR3 in DNA: TGTGCCAGCTCACTCGACAGTATCCCTTTCATGAACACTGAAGCTTTCTTT. It codes for CASSLDSIPFMNTEAFF.

V gene TRBV15 combines with J gene TRBJ1-2; D possibly corresponds to TRBD1 (5 bases). This CDR3 contains 16 residues. V lost 6 bases and J lost 2, with 19 bases in between. Germline V gives CDR1 LNHNV, CDR2 YYDKDF (reference sequence). The CDR3 reads CATSTAAGDGNYGYTF. The CDR3 nucleotides are TGTGCCACCAGTACAGCAGCTGGGGACGGAAACTATGGCTACACCTTC. Drawing the rest from reference TRBV15 and TRBJ1-2, the complete variable domain is DAMVIQNPRYQVTQFGKPVTLSCSQTLNHNVMYWYQQKSSQAPKLLFHYYDKDFNNEADTPDNFQSRRPNTSFCFLDIRSPGLGDTAMYLCATSTAAGDGNYGYTFGSGTRLTVV.

This clone occurred once. The chain couples TRBV15 to TRBJ2-3, with TRBD2 matching 7 bases. V shed 0 bases, J shed 5 bases, and the junction held 17 bases outside the gene matches. The germline V gene encodes CDR1 LNHNV and CDR2 YYDKDF (reference sequence). The CDR3 is made up of 19 amino acids. The CDR3 sequence is CATSRDSAPRGRGIDTQYF. In nucleotides, the CDR3 is TGTGCCACCAGCAGAGATAGCGCCCCCCGCGGGAGAGGAATAGATACGCAGTATTTT.

This chain uses TRBV7-2 with TRBJ2-1; 14 bases match TRBD2. The CDR3 runs to 18 residues. CDR1 and CDR2 (germline): SGHTA, FQGNSA. The V and J ends lost 4 bases and 10 bases, in that order; junction bases with no gene match: 15. Written as DNA, the CDR3 is TGTGCCAGCAGCTCGCGACTAGCGGGAGGGCCTACGGCATACGAGCAGTTCTTC. It specifies CASSSRLAGGPTAYEQFF.

The gene calls are TRBV5-1 and TRBJ2-1; D gene unclear. Trimming took 1 base from V and 7 from J, leaving 12 bases between them. CDR1 is SGHRS, CDR2 YFSETQ, per germline. The CDR3 covers 14 residues. The CDR3 reads CASSLLGPTNEQFF. The CDR3 DNA reads TGCGCCAGCAGCTTGTTGGGCCCAACTAATGAGCAGTTCTTC.

The rearrangement uses TRBV27 and TRBJ1-3; TRBD1 is a possible D gene (6 bases). Trimming left V 6 bases short and J 4 bases short, with 13 bases between. Germline-derived CDR1 and CDR2 are MNHEY and SMNVEV (reference sequence). This CDR3 is built from 14 residues. The CDR3 reads CASRGHGVGNTIYF. For the CDR3, the DNA is TGTGCCAGCAGGGGACATGGAGTAGGAAACACCATATATTTT.

The chain joins TRBV12-5 to TRBJ2-2; D tentatively fits TRBD1 or TRBD2 (6 bases each). V shed 7 bases and J shed 7 bases, with 16 bases lying between them. The CDR3 spans 14 residues. The germline gives CDR1 LGHNT, CDR2 FRNRAP. Here the CDR3 reads CASAASRGGGELFF. The CDR3 DNA reads as TGTGCTAGTGCCGCCTCCAGGGGAGGCGGGGAGCTGTTTTTT.

The chain carries TRBV20-1 and TRBJ2-5; no definite D call. The CDR3 sequence is 11 residues long. In germline, CDR1 is DFQATT, CDR2 SNEGSKA (reference sequence). V was shortened by 3 bases and J by 5 bases, with 7 bases between the two germline ends. CDR3 sequence (DNA): TGCAGTGCTAGGGCGTTCGAGACCCAGTACTTC. Translated, it gives CSARAFETQYF.

The chain employs TRBV10-2 and TRBJ1-2; 7 bases align to TRBD1. The CDR3 runs to 13 residues. V gave up 2 bases and J gave up 8 bases; unmatched junction bases: 5. Germline V gene sequence: CDR1 WSHSY, CDR2 SAAADI. The CDR3 DNA reads as TGCGCCAGCAGTGAGGAGGGGGCTGGAGGCTACACCTTC. It translates to CASSEEGAGGYTF.

The genes are TRBV4-1 and TRBJ2-7; 7 nucleotides align to TRBD2. The J segment lost 6 bases and the V segment lost 0 bases, leaving 20 bases of the junction unmatched. The CDR3 extends over 19 amino acids. Germline V gene data show CDR1 as MGHRA and CDR2 as YSYEKL. CDR3 DNA: TGCGCCAGCAGCCAAGATGGGCAGCGGGGAAACTCCTATGGGCCCGAGCAGTACTTC. Translating gives CASSQDGQRGNSYGPEQYF.

The rearrangement joins TRBV29-1 to TRBJ1-6, with a weak D call TRBD1 (6 bases). Germline values: CDR1 SQVTM, CDR2 ANQGSEA. Between the trimmed V and J ends, which lost 5 bases and 10 bases, there was a span of 12 bases. CDR3 length equals 12 residues. CDR3 region: CSVLQGGSPLHF. For the CDR3, the DNA is TGCAGCGTTCTACAGGGCGGGTCACCCCTCCACTTT.

Only a few counts were recorded for this clone. The J gene is TRBJ2-1, the V gene TRBV11-3; 8 bases map to TRBD2. After removal of 1 base from V and 5 bases from J, the junction contained 4 bases not matched to a gene. The germline CDR1 and CDR2 sequences are SGHNT and YENEEA. The length of the CDR3 is 15 residues. DNA for the CDR3: TGTGCCAGCAGCTTAGCGGGAGGGCCCCACAATGAGCAGTTCTTC. It encodes CASSLAGGPHNEQFF. Full variable domain (remainder filled in from reference TRBV11-3 and TRBJ2-1): EAGVVQSPRYKIIEKKQPVAFWCNPISGHNTLYWYLQNLGQGPELLIRYENEEAVDDSQLPKDRFSAERLKGVDSTLKIQPAELGDSAVYLCASSLAGGPHNEQFFGPGTRLTVL.

The chain recombines TRBV4-1 with TRBJ2-1, with TRBD2 matching over 8 bases. The V gene end was trimmed by 4 bases and the J gene end by 7 bases; junction bases not matched to a gene: 18. The germline gives CDR1 MGHRA, CDR2 YSYEKL. The CDR3 has 18 amino acids. The CDR3 DNA reads as TGCGCCAGCAGCCTGGGTTCCCCCGTAGCGGGAATTGTTAATGAGCAGTTCTTC. This codes for CASSLGSPVAGIVNEQFF.